Below, 21 T cell receptor beta chains from the same sample are listed, as sequenced in a study of cytomegalovirus exposure and HLA in healthy donors. Both 60 Vbeta primers and 13 Jbeta primers went into the PCR. Assay used: immunoSEQ multiplex PCR; TCRdb lists only in-frame clones, some missing. The sample has about 89,000 clones, about 80% seen once. Sequencing was carried out using PBMCs. The receptors shown here come from a male donor in good health and CMV-seronegative.

This sequence joins TRBV10-1 and TRBJ2-3; no firm D call. Germline CDR1 WNHNN, CDR2 SYGVQD (reference sequence). V was clipped by 2 bases and J by 7 bases, with 10 bases between them. CDR3 length: 13 amino acids. The CDR3 nucleotides read TGCGCCAGCAGTGAGGCCGGAGAATATACGCAGTATTTT. It codes for CASSEAGEYTQYF.

The chain recombines TRBV6-5 with TRBJ2-5; D is unclear. The J call may be mistaken, given a closer DNA end match to TRBJ2-7. Germline V gives CDR1 MNHEY, CDR2 SVGAGI. The length of the CDR3 is 11 residues. The DNA of the CDR3 is TGTGCCAGCAGGGATAGCAACGAGCAGTACTTC. This gives the protein CASRDSNEQYF.

J is TRBJ1-3 and V is TRBV9; D uncertain. The V end was cut by 0 bases, the J end by 0 bases, with 7 bases between. CDR3 size: 15 residues. Germline V gives CDR1 SGDLS, CDR2 YYNGEE. CDR3 region: CASSVAVYSGNTIYF. Written as DNA, the CDR3 is TGTGCCAGCAGCGTAGCGGTTTACTCTGGAAACACCATATATTTT.

This clone has just one count. This chain uses TRBV28 with TRBJ2-5; D remains unclear. The DNA end lines up better with TRBJ2-7; the J call may be wrong. The CDR3 has 11 residues. The germline CDR1 and CDR2 sequences are MDHEN and SYDVKM. Here the CDR3 DNA reads TGTGCCAGCAGTCTGATTTACGAGCAGTACTTC. Its translation: CASSLIYEQYF.

The chain joins TRBV10-3 to TRBJ1-5; D is unclear. This CDR3 is 13 amino acids long. The V gene lost 7 bases and the J gene lost 4 bases, with 11 bases spanning the gap. Germline CDR1 reads ENHRY; CDR2 reads SYGVKD. CDR3 sequence reads: CAIMREENQPQHF. The CDR3 DNA is TGTGCCATCATGCGAGAAGAAAATCAGCCCCAGCATTTT.

V usage is TRBV7-2 and J usage is TRBJ1-1; D is uncertain. There are 12 residues in the CDR3. Germline-derived CDR1 and CDR2 are SGHTA and FQGNSA. Trimming removed 5 bases from V and 6 bases from J, with 10 bases in between. The CDR3: CASSQSRAEAFF. DNA for the CDR3: TGTGCCAGCAGCCAATCACGGGCTGAAGCTTTCTTT.

This rearrangement joins TRBV7-6 to TRBJ1-2, with D unresolved. This CDR3 is 12 amino acids long. Between the trimmed V and J ends, which lost 4 bases and 2 bases, there was a span of 5 bases. CDR1 is SGHVS and CDR2 is FNYEAQ in the germline V gene. In DNA form, the CDR3 reads TGTGCCAGCAGCTCTTTAAACTATGGCTACACCTTC. As protein: CASSSLNYGYTF.

The V and J genes are TRBV28 and TRBJ1-2; 7 bases are shared with TRBD1. The CDR3 is 13 residues long. Germline V gene data show CDR1 as MDHEN and CDR2 as SYDVKM. Trimming removed 3 bases from V and 6 bases from J; junction bases left unmatched: 4. CDR3 coding DNA: TGTGCCAGCAGTTTCCGACAGGGCCATGGCTACACCTTC. Protein: CASSFRQGHGYTF.

The genes are TRBV21-1 and TRBJ2-7; the D call in the table, TRBD1, was not verified against the DNA. TRBV21-1 is a pseudogene segment. The CDR3 is 15 amino acids. This CDR3 is CASTWPGQSSYEQYF. The CDR3 DNA reads TGTGCCAGCACTTGGCCGGGACAGAGCTCCTACGAGCAGTACTTC.

The J gene is TRBJ1-2, the V gene TRBV11-2; 8 nucleotides line up with TRBD1. Germline V gene data show CDR1 as SGHAT and CDR2 as FQNNGV. V was clipped by 5 bases and J by 6 bases; unmatched bases: 11. The length of the CDR3 is 15 residues. CDR3 sequence reads: CASSHASGGANGYTF. CDR3 nucleotide sequence: TGTGCCAGCAGCCACGCCTCAGGGGGCGCAAATGGCTACACCTTC.

The chain's CDR3 is CASSPNPGQNGPYF. The CDR3 region has the DNA TGCGCCAGCAGCCCTAACCCGGGACAAAACGGCCCTTACTTC. This chain joins TRBV5-1 and TRBJ2-7, with a tentative D call TRBD1 (6 bases). The CDR3 covers 14 residues. V was trimmed by 4 bases and J by 13 bases, leaving 24 bases between them. CDR1 is SGHRS, CDR2 YFSETQ, per germline.

V and J are TRBV5-1 and TRBJ2-1, with a weak D call TRBD2 (6 bases). The CDR3 length is 17 residues. Trimming removed 5 bases at V and 5 bases at J, with 23 bases between. The V gene's germline CDR1 is SGHRS and CDR2 YFSETQ. The CDR3 bases are TGCGCCAGCAGGCAAGAAGGAGGGAGGCCCTTTGACAATGAGCAGTTCTTC. Amino acids: CASRQEGGRPFDNEQFF.

The gene calls are TRBV5-6 and TRBJ1-2; the D gene is possibly TRBD1 (6 bases). V lost 4 bases, J lost 5 bases, and 18 bases lay in between. This CDR3 has 15 amino acids. Germline CDR1 and CDR2: SGHDT and YYEEEE. CDR3 protein: CASSRHNTGKYGYTF. Written as DNA, the CDR3 is TGTGCCAGCAGCCGTCATAACACAGGGAAGTATGGCTACACCTTC. The full variable domain, rest sourced from reference TRBV5-6 and TRBJ1-2, is DAGVTQSPTHLIKTRGQQVTLRCSPKSGHDTVSWYQQALGQGPQFIFQYYEEEERQRGNFPDRFSGHQFPNYSSELNVNALLLGDSALYLCASSRHNTGKYGYTFGSGTRLTVV.

This chain connects TRBV6-5 to TRBJ1-4; D unclear. V was trimmed by 6 bases and J by 8 bases, leaving 16 bases between them. Germline CDR1 reads MNHEY; CDR2 reads SVGAGI. This CDR3 spans 14 amino acids. CDR3 sequence reads: CASRGSGFVEKLFF. The CDR3 DNA is TGTGCCAGCAGAGGATCGGGGTTTGTAGAAAAACTGTTTTTT.

V is TRBV5-6 and J is TRBJ1-4; TRBD1 is a possible D gene (5 bases). Per germline, CDR1 SGHDT and CDR2 YYEEEE. CDR3 length: 15 amino acids. Trimming shortened V by 2 bases and J by 6 bases, and 14 bases separated the two germline ends. The CDR3 is CASSFGQGFDEKLFF. The CDR3 nucleotides read TGTGCCAGCAGCTTCGGGCAGGGATTCGATGAAAAACTGTTTTTT.

The chain links TRBV13 to TRBJ1-1; possibly TRBD1 for D (6 bases). V was trimmed by 2 bases and J by 5 bases, leaving 12 bases between them. The CDR3 runs 14 residues. Germline CDR1 and CDR2: PRHDT and FYEKMQ (reference sequence). DNA for the CDR3: TGTGCCAGCAGCTTATCAGGGGCGCTTACTGAAGCTTTCTTT. This sequence encodes CASSLSGALTEAFF.

The gene calls are TRBV5-8 and TRBJ2-3, with D possibly being TRBD2 (6 bases). Germline V gives CDR1 SGHTS, CDR2 YDEGEE. CDR3 length: 13 amino acids. V gave up 2 bases and J gave up 4 bases, with 8 bases separating them. The CDR3, as DNA: TGTGCCAGCAGCTTCCGGAGGGCAGATACGCAGTATTTT. Translation gives CASSFRRADTQYF.

CDR3 amino acids: CASSFGQGGSYEQYF. The CDR3 DNA reads TGTGCCAGCAGCTTTGGACAGGGAGGCTCCTACGAGCAGTACTTC. The V gene is TRBV5-4, the J gene TRBJ2-7, with 8 positions matching TRBD1. The CDR3 covers 15 residues. Trimming removed 2 bases from V and 0 bases from J; junction bases left unmatched: 4. Per the germline V gene, CDR1 is SGHNT and CDR2 is YYREEE (reference sequence).

The V gene is TRBV7-2, the J gene TRBJ1-2; D uncertain. Trimming took off 3 bases at V and 7 bases at J, with 24 bases between the two ends. The germline V gene encodes CDR1 SGHTA and CDR2 FQGNSA. The CDR3 contains 17 residues. CDR3 bases: TGTGCCAGCAGCTTTTCCCCCCGGACCGCTGAAGGAGGTGGCTACACCTTC. Translation: CASSFSPRTAEGGGYTF.

The CDR3 reads CASSLVSGGRIPTDTQYF. The CDR3 nucleotides read TGTGCCAGCAGCTTAGTGTCAGGGGGCCGGATTCCCACAGATACGCAGTATTTT. The rearrangement joins TRBV7-2 to TRBJ2-3, with TRBD1 matching 8 bases. Germline trimming cut 1 base from V and 2 bases from J; bases unmatched to any gene: 11. The CDR3 spans 18 residues. The V gene's germline CDR1 is SGHTA and CDR2 FQGNSA.

The table lists this clone with a few counts. The chain links TRBV5-8 to TRBJ2-7; 7 positions match TRBD1. This CDR3 has 15 residues. The V and J ends lost 0 bases and 2 bases, in that order; junction bases with no gene match: 5. Germline V lookup: CDR1 SGHTS, CDR2 YDEGEE. CDR3 region: CASSLGQGLAYEQYF. The CDR3 DNA is TGTGCCAGCAGCTTGGGACAGGGTCTCGCCTACGAGCAGTACTTC.